This T cell receptor beta chain originates from a study of somatic mutations in cytotoxic T cells in rheumatoid arthritis (dated by TCRdb to about 2017). Describing the broader study: Right after diagnosis and prior to the start of any treatment, less than 35 ml EDTA of peripheral blood was drawn from patients. TCRB deep sequencing was performed for under 75 rheumatoid arthritis patients and more than 15 healthy controls. Patient and control groups had essentially identical median ages. A FACSAria II or Sony SH800 was used to flow-sort some V beta antibody-stained T-cell populations at nearly 100% purity, and TCRB sequencing was also done on sorted V beta1+ cells. To characterize clonality, the study used TCRB deep sequencing while asking whether somatic mutations are carried by expanded CD8+ T-cell clones in newly diagnosed, untreated rheumatoid arthritis. What the study reported, not specific to this receptor: In patients, CD8+ clonality rose with age (Spearman r=0.49), which was not the case in healthy controls. Several identical CD8+ TCRB sequences were found in both blood and synovial fluid, and in about an eighth of the roughly 60 patients the largest CD8+ clone exceeded 20% of CD8+ cells. No adjustment for multiple comparisons was made for the slight TRBV07 underrepresentation in patients. There was no significant difference in CD8+ T-cell clonality between rheumatoid arthritis patients and age-matched healthy controls. It was unknown which antigens the expanded CD8+ clones targeted, and their absence from virus-specific databases did not exclude viral specificity.

CD4+ and CD8+ cells were isolated by positive magnetic bead selection on an AutoMACS, and purity was checked by flow cytometry. Clonal expansions were first screened by flow cytometry with a TCR V beta antibody panel, then characterized by TCRB deep sequencing of sorted CD8+ fractions. Peripheral blood mononuclear cells were obtained using density gradient separation with Ficoll-Paque PLUS. DNA was extracted from CD4-enriched, CD8-enriched or PBMC samples with Nucleospin Tissue or Tissue XS kits and quantified with a Qubit 2.0 fluorometer. V was cut back by 0 bases and J by 4 bases, leaving a gap of 19 bases between them. There are 17 amino acids in the CDR3, from cysteine to phenylalanine inclusive. Left in the record is the CDR3 DNA by itself, 51 bases read in frame from the first base. The immunoSEQ assay was applied to genomic DNA for TCRB CDR3 sequencing. In the original analysis: Patient CD8+ clones larger than 1% were compared against published virus-specific TCRB sequences, and only a few matched. Only productive TCRB rearrangements were included in the analyses. A clone was defined by a unique TCRB CDR3 sequence, and clonality was computed as a productive clonality index based on Shannon entropy. To calculate repertoire overlap between two samples, the template counts of each clone were considered relative to each sample's total templates. V-gene usage from TCRB sequencing and V-gene usage measured by flow cytometry were correlated (Spearman r of roughly 0.56). This is the immuneACCESS table as TCRdb keeps it, with only in-frame sequences that have V and J called. A part of the clones is gone; compared with another copy, unresolved V genes explain less than half, and the rest is unexplained. That table gives V, J and clone size, and the DNA gave D and trimming. The sample table contains 27,000 or so clones; only one count was recorded for around 86% of them. The ten largest clones represent less than 9.5% of the sample.

Comment on this clone: Its antigen is unknown. Per-base quality was not reported, and no clone a single base away is much larger than it.

The chain employs TRBV23-1 and TRBJ2-7; TRBD2 is perhaps the D gene, given 6 matching bases. TRBV23-1 is treated as an ORF (open reading frame) with a function not yet certain. The source of this sequence is an adult with rheumatoid arthritis. Sequencing was done on a sample of CD8+ T cells sorted from blood. The bases are TGCGCCAGCAGTCAATCGTTCAGGAGGAGGGTTAAGTACGAGCAGTACTTC. Translated, this is CASSQSFRRRVKYEQYF.